This record looks at one T cell receptor (beta chain) sequence and its context. This receptor's antigen is unknown. Nothing much larger sits one base from this clone, and base qualities are not available. This record comes from a study of siplizumab effects on memory and regulatory T cells (dated by TCRdb to 2018 to 2020). Some background on the complete study: The study looked at the effect of siplizumab, an anti-CD2 antibody, on alloreactive T-cell subsets in allogeneic mixed lymphocyte reactions made from human PBMCs.

The CDR3 measures 15 amino acids from cysteine to phenylalanine. Here the CDR3 DNA is all that survives: 45 bases in frame from base 1. V loses 5 bases at its end and J loses 1 base; junction bases beyond the gene matches: 4. From the germline V gene, CDR1 is SGHTA and CDR2 is FQGTGA. Additional sequencing covered unstimulated subsets from three donor pairs, namely CD8+ effector memory, CD4+ naive, CD8+ TEMRA, CD4+ memory and CD8+ naive. Sorted unstimulated T cells, along with proliferating T cells recovered from mixed lymphocyte reactions, underwent TCRbeta CDR3 sequencing. Fresh whole blood from roughly nine HLA-typed healthy donors was used as the source from which PBMCs were isolated. Study-wide conclusions, independent of this receptor: Because sequences below about 10^-5 frequency were poorly captured, only a minor fraction of alloreactive clones could be mapped to unstimulated subsets. Unstimulated naive T cells appeared to be more diverse than memory T cells, and naive cells seemed to make a substantial contribution to the alloresponse. Whether proliferating Tregs from siplizumab cultures were suppressive was not functionally confirmed. Roughly 80-97% of proliferating CD4+ or CD8+ clones could not be assigned a naive or memory phenotype. Of the alloreactive CD4+ clones that could be mapped, the Treg-derived share averaged around 70% with siplizumab compared with approximately 25% in control reactions. Siplizumab significantly reduced the cumulative frequency of alloreactive sequences traceable to unstimulated CD4+ memory T cells.

The method was the immunoSEQ multiplex PCR assay. Approximately 100,000 TCR templates per sample were assayed on the deep sequencing platform. Genomic DNA extracted from sorted T cells was used for TCRbeta CDR3 sequencing. As for how the authors treated the data: Clonal analysis of TCRbeta CDR3 data was done in the R programming language. Alloreactive CD4+ and CD8+ clones were identified by comparing unstimulated samples to CFSE-low samples taken after the reaction. Regulatory or non-regulatory origin of alloreactive CD4+ clones was assigned by matching sequences to the sorted unstimulated Treg and non-Treg repertoires. TCRdb re-hosts the immuneACCESS table, in-frame sequences only. Its copies lack some clones; in the studies checked, an unresolved V gene accounts for under half of them, and the cause for the rest is not known. V and J calls and clone size are given by that table; D and trimming were obtained from the DNA. For this sample there are 50,000 or so clones; roughly 97% appear just once. Together, the top ten hold around 0.64% of the sample.

The V gene is TRBV7-3 and the J gene is TRBJ2-3; 9 bases in the junction line up with TRBD2. The material sequenced was naive CD4+ T cells sorted from blood. The label giving this sample's cell subset or site can be read as: unstimulated naive T cells. This receptor was taken from a human donor in good health. Here is the DNA: TGTGCCAGCAGCCCTCGGACTAGCGGCACAGATACGCAGTATTTT. Its protein product is CASSPRTSGTDTQYF.